These 18 T cell receptor beta chains share one sample of origin, sequenced in a study of regulatory T cells in long-lasting Graves disease. CDR3-region Arm-PCR and iRepertoire HTBI primers produced the TCR beta libraries. One entry per CDR3 protein results from TCRdb running MiXCR on the multiplex PCR reads. This sample has more than 300,000 distinct CDR3 sequences, with 23% found just once. Time point of the sample: persistent/refractory GD, antithyroid drugs over 5 years with positive TRAb. Scientists built the TCR library using RNA that was extracted from PBMCs. Specimen: peripheral blood mononuclear cells (PBMCs), collected when the disease was refractory, from a patient treated with antithyroid drugs. The receptors were gathered from a woman aged 40 to 49 with Graves disease.

J is TRBJ2-7 and V is TRBV3-1; 8 bases line up with TRBD2. The trim removed 4 bases at V and 6 bases at J, leaving 14 bases unmatched. The CDR3 covers 16 residues. Germline CDR1 is LGHDT and CDR2 is YNNKEL (reference sequence). CDR3 sequence (DNA): TGTGCCAGCAGCCTCCACGGGACTAGTAAGCTGGCCGAGCAGTACTTC. Residues: CASSLHGTSKLAEQYF.

The chain has TRBV30 and TRBJ1-1; 8 nucleotides line up with TRBD1. The CDR3 contains 12 residues. Trimming removed 4 bases from V and 9 bases from J; junction bases left unmatched: 7. Germline V lookup: CDR1 GTSNPN, CDR2 SVGIG (reference sequence). The CDR3 DNA reads as TGTGCCTGGAATCGGGGACAGGAGAAAGCTTTCTTT. Translated, it gives CAWNRGQEKAFF.

The sample holds many counts of this clonotype. J is TRBJ1-2 and V is TRBV12-3 or TRBV12-4; tentatively, D is TRBD1 (5 bases). The V and J ends lost 2 bases and 0 bases respectively, with 16 bases between them. The CDR3 has 17 amino acids. For the CDR3, the DNA is TGTGCCAGCAGTTTAAGAATTAAGATGGGGGCTAACTATGGCTACACCTTC. Translation: CASSLRIKMGANYGYTF.

In regard to this clonotype: One end of the junction varies from germline; a read error may be responsible. The J gene is TRBJ2-7, the V gene TRBV28, with 7 bases that match TRBD2. The CDR3 length is 15 residues. Looked up from germline, CDR1 is MDHEN and CDR2 is SYDVKM. This CDR3 reads CASSYTWTSGYEQYF. The CDR3 DNA sequence: TGCGCCAGCAGCTACACCTGGACTAGTGGCTACGAGCAGTACTTC.

The chain joins TRBV6-2 or TRBV6-3 to TRBJ2-3; maybe TRBD1 (6 bases). Trimming removed 5 bases from V and 0 bases from J, with 12 bases in between. CDR3 length: 15 amino acids. Germline V gene lookup returns CDR1 MNHEY and CDR2 SVGEGT. As DNA, the CDR3 is TGTGCCAGCAGTGAACAGGGCAGTAGCACAGATACGCAGTATTTT. It is translated as CASSEQGSSTDTQYF.

The sample holds one count of this clonotype. V is TRBV4-1 and J is TRBJ2-7; 7 bases match TRBD1. Trimming removed 0 bases from V and 0 bases from J; junction bases left unmatched: 5. CDR3 size: 16 residues. CDR1 MGHRA and CDR2 YSYEKL come from the germline V gene. CDR3 sequence reads: CASSQDVSGGSYEQYF. As DNA, the CDR3 is TGCGCCAGCAGCCAAGATGTGTCAGGGGGCTCCTACGAGCAGTACTTC.

The chain combines TRBV5-1 with TRBJ1-1; no clear D gene. Germline CDR1 is SGHRS and CDR2 is YFSETQ. There are 16 residues in the CDR3. The V gene lost 1 base and the J gene lost 0 bases, with 13 bases spanning the gap. This CDR3 is CASSLNPRVLNTEAFF. The CDR3 bases are TGCGCCAGCAGCTTGAATCCTAGGGTCCTGAACACTGAAGCTTTCTTT.

There are a few counts of this clonotype. V and J are TRBV7-9 and TRBJ1-5; weak D call: TRBD1 (6 bases). The germline V and J ends were trimmed by 8 bases and 4 bases, with 15 bases remaining between them. The germline CDR1 and CDR2 sequences are SEHNR and FQNEAQ (reference sequence). The CDR3 sequence is 14 residues long. CDR3: CASEGGAGNQPQHF. Here the CDR3 DNA reads TGTGCCAGCGAGGGGGGGGCAGGGAATCAGCCCCAGCATTTT.

The DNA for the CDR3 is TGTGCCAGCAGCTTGGGCGGGAGGGGTGAGCAGTTCTTC. Protein sequence: CASSLGGRGEQFF. The rearrangement links TRBV5-6 to TRBJ2-1, with TRBD2 identical over 9 bases. The germline gives CDR1 SGHDT, CDR2 YYEEEE. The CDR3 is 13 residues long. Losses at the gene ends were 0 bases for V and 9 bases for J; bases not matched to a gene: 1.

The V gene is TRBV19, the J gene TRBJ2-2, with D possibly TRBD1 on 5 matching bases. Deletions cut 3 bases from V and 6 bases from J, with 14 bases between. Germline V CDR1 and CDR2: LNHDA, SQIVND (reference sequence). The CDR3 spans 15 residues. The CDR3 here is CASSIGAGPAGELFF. The CDR3, as DNA: TGTGCCAGTAGTATTGGGGCAGGTCCAGCCGGGGAGCTGTTTTTT.

The rearrangement uses TRBV25-1 and TRBJ1-1, with no clear D. The CDR3 has 16 residues. Germline V lookup: CDR1 MGHDK, CDR2 SYGVNS. The V and J ends lost 2 bases and 1 base respectively, with 14 bases between them. The CDR3 is CASSESLGQRNTEAFF. The CDR3 coding sequence is TGTGCCAGCAGTGAAAGTCTAGGGCAGAGGAACACTGAAGCTTTCTTT. Together with reference TRBV25-1 and TRBJ1-1, the CDR3 gives the full variable domain: EADIYQTPRYLVIGTGKKITLECSQTMGHDKMYWYQQDPGMELHLIHYSYGVNSTEKGDLSSESTVSRIRTEHFPLTLESARPSHTSQYLCASSESLGQRNTEAFFGQGTRLTVV.

This clonotype was observed a handful of times. The genes are TRBV6-1 and TRBJ2-5; D gene ambiguous. Trimming left V 6 bases short and J 5 bases short, with 16 bases between. Germline values: CDR1 MNHNS, CDR2 SASEGT. The CDR3 is made up of 14 amino acids. DNA of the CDR3: TGTGCCAGCAGCCTAAGGAACGGTGGGGAGACCCAGTACTTC. It codes for CASSLRNGGETQYF.

V and J are TRBV4-1 and TRBJ1-2, with TRBD1 identical over 7 bases. The junction had 2 bases not matched to a gene; V was cut back by 0 bases and J by 7 bases. The CDR3 is made up of 13 amino acids. Per germline, CDR1 MGHRA and CDR2 YSYEKL. CDR3 bases: TGCGCCAGCAGCCAAGAAGGGGGCCGTGGCTACACCTTC. This encodes CASSQEGGRGYTF.

The sample holds a few counts of this clonotype. The V gene is TRBV6-5, the J gene TRBJ1-1; D may be TRBD1 (5 bases). CDR3 length: 15 amino acids. V shed 1 base and J shed 3 bases, with 12 bases lying between them. Germline-derived CDR1 and CDR2 are MNHEY and SVGAGI. DNA of the CDR3: TGTGCCAGCAGTTACTGGGGGGGAGGGCACACTGAAGCTTTCTTT. Residues: CASSYWGGGHTEAFF.

This clonotype was recorded a few times. The rearrangement links TRBV20-1 to TRBJ1-1; D is unclear. The germline gives CDR1 DFQATT, CDR2 SNEGSKA (reference sequence). V was shortened by 1 base and J by 1 base, with 10 bases between the two germline ends. The CDR3 length is 14 residues. Here the CDR3 reads CSARGGLSNTEAFF. CDR3 in DNA: TGCAGTGCTAGAGGAGGGCTCTCGAACACTGAAGCTTTCTTT.

The V and J genes are TRBV20-1 and TRBJ2-5; 7 positions match TRBD2. With 6 bases clipped from V and 5 bases from J, the junction kept 12 bases outside the gene matches. The length of the CDR3 is 14 residues. Germline lookup yields CDR1 DFQATT and CDR2 SNEGSKA (reference sequence). The CDR3 DNA sequence: TGCAGTGCCCATACTATGCGGGGAGGGGAGACCCAGTACTTC. Encoded protein: CSAHTMRGGETQYF.

This chain uses TRBV20-1 with TRBJ2-1, with D possibly being TRBD2 (5 bases). The CDR3 spans 14 residues. Germline CDR1 is DFQATT and CDR2 is SNEGSKA (reference sequence). Between the trimmed V and J ends, which lost 5 bases and 5 bases, there was a span of 16 bases. The CDR3 sequence: CSAPEGDWHNEQFF. The CDR3 nucleotides are TGCAGTGCTCCAGAGGGAGACTGGCACAATGAGCAGTTCTTC.

This clonotype has ten or more counts. The chain has TRBV6-2 or TRBV6-3 and TRBJ2-3; unclear D gene. V lost 6 bases, J lost 7 bases, and 14 bases lay in between. The length of the CDR3 is 13 residues. The germline V gene encodes CDR1 MNHEY and CDR2 SVGEGT. The CDR3 reads CASSVGPGYTQYF. CDR3 nucleotide sequence: TGTGCCAGCAGCGTCGGGCCAGGATATACGCAGTATTTT.